This T cell receptor beta chain appears in the sequencing data of a study of untreated major depressive disorder. The study's findings and limits: TRBV05-01 (Vbeta 5.1) usage was higher in CD4+ T cells of depressed patients than controls. A comparatively small sample limits the generalizability of these findings.

Profiled with immunoSEQ multiplex PCR; TCRdb holds only in-frame clones, not every one. This table has 20,000 to 25,000 clones, approximately 89% appearing once. In regard to this clone: As yet, its antigen is unknown.

Trimming pared 4 bases from V and 2 bases from J, leaving 14 bases between. The CDR3 totals 15 residues. Germline V lookup: CDR1 SGHRS, CDR2 YFSETQ. Sequencing was done on a sample of CD4+ T cells from PBMCs. This clonotype originated in a woman in her thirties or forties in good health. V gene TRBV5-1 combines with J gene TRBJ2-3; D uncertain. The CDR3 DNA reads as TGCGCCAGCAGCCTGGCGGATTCCCTCACAGATACGCAGTATTTT. Its translation is CASSLADSLTDTQYF.